A single sample gave rise to the 26 T cell receptor beta chains below, sequenced in a study of shared clonotypes between healthy human individuals. The data were produced by immunoSEQ multiplex PCR, yet TCRdb's version contains in-frame clones alone and is incomplete. The sample includes about 2.4 million clones, roughly 93% seen only once; the top ten take more than 0.35%. Sequences were obtained from naive CD4+ T cells from PBMCs. Stated subset: CD45RA+ positively selected. The receptors here all came from a young man in good health. Some clones in this sample may be carry-over from other donors' samples.

This rearrangement joins TRBV10-3 to TRBJ1-2; TRBD1 matches 7 bases. In germline, CDR1 is ENHRY, CDR2 SYGVKD. CDR3 length: 18 residues. V lost 3 bases and J lost 0; bases outside the gene matches: 13. This CDR3 is CAISDLGGQPQTNYGYTF. CDR3 DNA sequence: TGTGCCATCAGTGACCTCGGGGGACAGCCCCAGACTAACTATGGCTACACCTTC.

For this clone: Other nucleotide sequences in the sample specify the same CDR3. CDR3 sequence (DNA): TGTGCCAGCAGCCAAGAAGGTGGCTACACCTTC. Amino acids: CASSQEGGYTF. The rearrangement joins TRBV14 to TRBJ1-2; D gene unclear. The germline V gene encodes CDR1 SGHDN and CDR2 FVKESK. The length of the CDR3 is 11 residues. Trimming took 0 bases from V and 7 from J, leaving 3 bases between them.

The chain has TRBV28 and TRBJ1-6; no reliable D call. Trimming removed 6 bases at V and 5 bases at J, with 14 bases between. The CDR3 runs to 15 residues. Germline values: CDR1 MDHEN, CDR2 SYDVKM. The CDR3 DNA follows: TGTGCCAGCAGCTGGACGGCGCACGATAATTCACCCCTCCACTTT. It is translated as CASSWTAHDNSPLHF.

The chain has TRBV30 and TRBJ1-1, with a tentative D call TRBD1 (5 bases). The CDR3 is 13 residues long. Trimming shortened V by 3 bases and J by 4 bases, and 12 bases separated the two germline ends. CDR1 GTSNPN and CDR2 SVGIG come from the germline V gene (reference sequence). The CDR3 loop reads CAWRDQGTTEAFF. CDR3 bases: TGTGCCTGGAGGGACCAGGGTACCACTGAAGCTTTCTTT.

The chain is built from TRBV7-3 and TRBJ2-5; 8 bases are shared with TRBD2. CDR1 SGHTA and CDR2 FQGTGA come from the germline V gene. There are 12 residues in the CDR3. The CDR3: CASRASGETQYF. The CDR3 DNA sequence: TGTGCTTCTAGGGCTAGCGGGGAGACCCAGTACTTC.

The chain combines TRBV5-8 with TRBJ1-4; D is ambiguous. Germline CDR1 and CDR2: SGHTS and YDEGEE. The CDR3 runs 15 residues. The V end lost 3 bases, the J end lost 4 bases, and 13 bases lay between the germline ends. The DNA for the CDR3 is TGTGCCAGCAGCTCGATTCAGAGACGTAATGAAAAACTGTTTTTT. Protein product: CASSSIQRRNEKLFF.

The chain carries TRBV6-5 and TRBJ1-2; perhaps TRBD1 as D (5 bases). Germline assignment: CDR1 MNHEY and CDR2 SVGAGI. Between the trimmed V and J ends, which lost 2 bases and 4 bases, there was a span of 11 bases. CDR3 length: 14 residues. CDR3 bases: TGTGCCAGCAGTTACAGGGGAGGAGGCTATGGCTACACCTTC. This translates into CASSYRGGGYGYTF.

The rearrangement joins TRBV5-1 to TRBJ2-5; 7 nucleotides match TRBD1. The germline V gene has CDR1 SGHRS and CDR2 YFSETQ. The length of the CDR3 is 16 residues. With V trimmed by 3 bases and J by 4 bases, 12 bases remained unmatched. This chain's CDR3 is CASSYAPTGQRETQYF. The CDR3 coding sequence is TGCGCCAGCAGCTACGCACCGACAGGGCAAAGAGAGACCCAGTACTTC.

V gene TRBV28 combines with J gene TRBJ2-7; TRBD2 aligns across 9 bases. The germline V gene encodes CDR1 MDHEN and CDR2 SYDVKM. With 6 bases clipped from V and 2 bases from J, the junction kept 8 bases outside the gene matches. The CDR3 has 15 residues. DNA for the CDR3: TGTGCCAGCAGCGGAAGAGGCGGGAGGGCCTACGAGCAGTACTTC. Protein product: CASSGRGGRAYEQYF.

A single count supports this clone. The chain has TRBV14 and TRBJ2-2; no definite D call. Trimming shortened V by 2 bases and J by 5 bases, and 6 bases separated the two germline ends. CDR1 SGHDN and CDR2 FVKESK come from the germline V gene. CDR3 length: 13 residues. The CDR3 region has the DNA TGTGCCAGCAGCCAACAGGCGACCGGGGAGCTGTTTTTT. Its translation is CASSQQATGELFF.

Remarks on this clone: The sample holds other DNA sequences that translate to the same CDR3. This chain uses TRBV7-2 with TRBJ2-7, with D maybe TRBD2 (6 bases). CDR1 and CDR2 from the germline V gene are SGHTA and FQGNSA. Trimming removed 1 base at V and 2 bases at J, with 9 bases between. The CDR3 is 14 residues long. CDR3 DNA sequence: TGTGCCAGCAGCTTAGGCGGGACCGCCTACGAGCAGTACTTC. It is translated as CASSLGGTAYEQYF.

A note on this clone: Other DNA sequences from this sample encode an identical CDR3 as well. The chain joins TRBV28 to TRBJ2-1; D remains ambiguous. CDR1 MDHEN and CDR2 SYDVKM come from the germline V gene. There are 11 residues in the CDR3. V was clipped by 6 bases and J by 7 bases, with 7 bases between them. The CDR3 DNA is TGTGCCAGCAGCTTAGAGAATGAGCAGTTCTTC. This sequence encodes CASSLENEQFF.

This clone was found once. The gene calls are TRBV7-2 and TRBJ2-7; 8 bases are shared with TRBD1. With 1 base clipped from V and 6 bases from J, the junction kept 5 bases outside the gene matches. CDR1 is SGHTA, CDR2 FQGNSA, per germline. This CDR3 spans 14 amino acids. CDR3 amino acids: CASSLGRGQGEQYF. The CDR3 coding sequence is TGTGCCAGCAGCTTAGGCAGGGGGCAAGGCGAGCAGTACTTC. Filled out from reference TRBV7-2 and TRBJ2-7, the complete variable domain reads GAGVSQSPSNKVTEKGKDVELRCDPISGHTALYWYRQSLGQGLEFLIYFQGNSAPDKSGLPSDRFSAERTGGSVSTLTIQRTQQEDSAVYLCASSLGRGQGEQYFGPGTRLTVT.

The chain combines TRBV2 with TRBJ2-6; D not resolved. The germline gives CDR1 SNHLY, CDR2 FYNNEI. V was pared by 8 bases and J by 2 bases, with 4 bases between. The CDR3 runs 12 residues. CDR3 sequence (DNA): TGTGCCAGCGGAGCTGGGGCCAACGTCCTGACTTTC. Translation gives CASGAGANVLTF.

This chain joins TRBV18 and TRBJ1-3; 7 nucleotides agree with TRBD1. Germline V gene lookup returns CDR1 KGHSH and CDR2 LQKENI. The length of the CDR3 is 18 residues. The V segment lost 1 base and the J segment 0 bases; nucleotides outside the gene matches: 9. The CDR3 is CASSPLGTAVSSGNTIYF. DNA for the CDR3: TGTGCCAGCTCACCACTGGGGACAGCCGTTAGCTCTGGAAACACCATATATTTT.

The rearrangement joins TRBV27 to TRBJ2-3; D uncertain. The CDR3 spans 13 residues. Germline V gene lookup returns CDR1 MNHEY and CDR2 SMNVEV (reference sequence). Trimming took 0 bases from V and 2 from J, leaving 3 bases between them. The CDR3 is CASSLSITDTQYF. The CDR3 DNA sequence: TGTGCCAGCAGTTTATCGATCACAGATACGCAGTATTTT.

V is TRBV11-2 and J is TRBJ2-5; 10 bases are a match to TRBD1. J gave up 4 bases and V 3 bases, and 2 bases lay outside the gene matches. Germline assignment: CDR1 SGHAT and CDR2 FQNNGV. CDR3 length: 14 residues. The CDR3 coding sequence is TGTGCCAGCAGCTTCCGGGACAGGGGAGAGACCCAGTACTTC. Encoded protein: CASSFRDRGETQYF.

In regard to this clone: This specimen includes other DNA sequences encoding the same CDR3. The J gene is TRBJ1-2, the V gene TRBV18; maybe TRBD1 (6 bases). Germline V CDR1 and CDR2: KGHSH, LQKENI. This CDR3 contains 12 residues. V was pared by 3 bases and J by 6 bases, with 8 bases between. DNA of the CDR3: TGTGCCAGCTCACCGGCAGGGGATGGCTACACCTTC. This translates into CASSPAGDGYTF.

The V gene is TRBV5-1, the J gene TRBJ2-5, with TRBD1 as a possible D gene (6 bases). The CDR3 spans 16 residues. Between the trimmed V and J ends, which lost 0 bases and 1 base, there was a span of 13 bases. CDR1 and CDR2 (germline): SGHRS, YFSETQ. CDR3 sequence: CASSLGGHPVQETQYF. CDR3 sequence (DNA): TGCGCCAGCAGCTTGGGGGGACACCCAGTCCAAGAGACCCAGTACTTC. Using reference TRBV5-1 and TRBJ2-5 for the parts outside the CDR3, the full variable domain is KAGVTQTPRYLIKTRGQQVTLSCSPISGHRSVSWYQQTPGQGLQFLFEYFSETQRNKGNFPGRFSGRQFSNSRSEMNVSTLELGDSALYLCASSLGGHPVQETQYFGPGTRLLVL.

With regard to this clone: The same CDR3 also results from other DNA sequences found in this sample. The chain recombines TRBV5-1 with TRBJ2-3; 7 nucleotides match TRBD1. Unmatched junction bases numbered 2, after V lost 1 base and J lost 0 bases. The CDR3 covers 15 residues. Germline V CDR1 and CDR2: SGHRS, YFSETQ. Here the CDR3 DNA reads TGCGCCAGCAGCTTGACAGGGGTCAGCACAGATACGCAGTATTTT. Amino acid sequence: CASSLTGVSTDTQYF. Looking up the rest from reference TRBV5-1 and TRBJ2-3 gives the full variable domain: KAGVTQTPRYLIKTRGQQVTLSCSPISGHRSVSWYQQTPGQGLQFLFEYFSETQRNKGNFPGRFSGRQFSNSRSEMNVSTLELGDSALYLCASSLTGVSTDTQYFGPGTRLTVL.

The gene calls are TRBV7-2 and TRBJ2-2, with D tentatively TRBD2 (5 bases). The CDR3 runs 15 residues. Trimming took off 3 bases at V and 1 base at J, with 9 bases between the two ends. The germline V gene has CDR1 SGHTA and CDR2 FQGNSA. For the CDR3, the DNA is TGTGCCAGCAGCTTGCGCGCGGGGAACACCGGGGAGCTGTTTTTT. Residues: CASSLRAGNTGELFF.

The CDR3 is CSVDGGTNTGELFF. CDR3 DNA sequence: TGCAGCGTTGACGGGGGGACGAACACCGGGGAGCTGTTTTTT. The chain employs TRBV29-1 and TRBJ2-2, with 7 nucleotides matching TRBD2. The V gene end was trimmed by 3 bases and the J gene end by 0 bases; junction bases not matched to a gene: 1. This CDR3 region has 14 residues. Germline V lookup: CDR1 SQVTM, CDR2 ANQGSEA.

The chain links TRBV11-2 to TRBJ2-7; 11 bases agree with TRBD2. Germline-derived CDR1 and CDR2 are SGHAT and FQNNGV. This CDR3 is built from 15 residues. V was pared by 3 bases and J by 2 bases, with 3 bases of the junction left unmatched. The CDR3, as DNA: TGTGCCAGCAGCTTTAGCGGGGGGGTACCCTACGAGCAGTACTTC. Translated, it gives CASSFSGGVPYEQYF.

This clone was counted a single time. The chain links TRBV10-1 to TRBJ2-7, with 10 bases aligning to TRBD2. This CDR3 is built from 15 residues. The V segment lost 2 bases and the J segment 4 bases; nucleotides outside the gene matches: 5. Germline V gene sequence: CDR1 WNHNN, CDR2 SYGVQD (reference sequence). The CDR3 here is CASSEGLAATYEQYF. Here the CDR3 DNA reads TGCGCCAGCAGTGAGGGACTAGCGGCAACATACGAGCAGTACTTC.

The chain recombines TRBV6-1 with TRBJ2-1; 10 bases agree with TRBD2. The CDR3 sequence is 18 residues long. The J segment lost 8 bases and the V segment lost 3 bases, leaving 16 bases of the junction unmatched. Germline-derived CDR1 and CDR2 are MNHNS and SASEGT. DNA for the CDR3: TGTGCCAGCAGTGATGGCACCCGGCCGGGACTAGCGAGGGATGAGCAGTTCTTC. Amino acid sequence: CASSDGTRPGLARDEQFF.

The chain carries TRBV2 and TRBJ1-2; TRBD1 might be the D (5 bases). The V end was cut by 2 bases, the J end by 8 bases, with 15 bases between. The CDR3 loop spans 14 amino acids. Germline V gene data show CDR1 as SNHLY and CDR2 as FYNNEI. CDR3 residues: CASSESGPGRGYTF. The CDR3 DNA follows: TGTGCCAGCAGTGAATCAGGGCCAGGCAGGGGCTACACCTTC.